These 9 T cell receptor beta chains were sequenced from one sample in a study of blood T cells in healthy people across ages. The authors ran a second PCR of roughly 6 to 12 cycles using a sample-barcoded 5' primer and a J-beta primer mix. From the 5' RACE reads, TCRdb called clonotypes with MiXCR, one entry per CDR3 protein. This table has about 780,000 distinct CDR3 sequences, 35% to 50% appearing once. The sequencing sample was made of blood. These receptors originate from a man older than 75 in good health.

This clonotype has at least ten counts. CDR3 sequence (DNA): TGTGCCAGCAGCTTAGACCCGGCGGGGTTTGAAAAACTGTTTTTT. Translating gives CASSLDPAGFEKLFF. This chain connects TRBV7-2 to TRBJ1-4; D ambiguous. CDR1 is SGHTA and CDR2 is FQGNSA in the germline V gene. This CDR3 region has 15 residues. V lost 1 base and J 7 bases, leaving 13 bases between the germline ends. The variable domain in full, with the rest retrieved from reference TRBV7-2 and TRBJ1-4, is GAGVSQSPSNKVTEKGKDVELRCDPISGHTALYWYRQSLGQGLEFLIYFQGNSAPDKSGLPSDRFSAERTGGSVSTLTIQRTQQEDSAVYLCASSLDPAGFEKLFFGSGTQLSVL.

This clonotype was seen more than once but under ten times. J is TRBJ2-3 and V is TRBV29-1, with D unclear. The CDR3 is 13 residues long. Germline V gene sequence: CDR1 SQVTM, CDR2 ANQGSEA. Trimming removed 5 bases at V and 0 bases at J, with 9 bases between. The CDR3 DNA sequence: TGCAGCGTTCTAACGGAAAGCACAGATACGCAGTATTTT. It translates to CSVLTESTDTQYF.

The table lists this clonotype with a count of one. A read error may explain this, as a much larger clone is one base away. V gene TRBV12-3 or TRBV12-4 combines with J gene TRBJ1-5; a weak D match, TRBD1 (5 bases). The germline V and J ends were trimmed by 7 bases and 3 bases, with 13 bases remaining between them. The CDR3 runs 14 residues. CDR3 nucleotide sequence: TGTGCCAGCAAATCCACAGGACTCAATCAGCCCCAGCATTTT. Amino acid sequence: CASKSTGLNQPQHF.

The rearrangement links TRBV6-2 or TRBV6-3 to TRBJ2-1; 10 positions match TRBD2. Germline CDR1 MNHEY, CDR2 SVGEGT. The CDR3 extends over 14 amino acids. The J segment lost 9 bases and the V segment lost 6 bases, leaving 8 bases of the junction unmatched. The CDR3 region has the DNA TGTGCCAGCAGAATAGCGGGGGGTGGTGCTGAGCAGTTCTTC. Its protein product is CASRIAGGGAEQFF.

The V gene is TRBV29-1, the J gene TRBJ2-2; D gene uncertain. V was cut by 4 bases and J by 1 base, with 4 bases left in between. The V gene's germline CDR1 is SQVTM and CDR2 ANQGSEA. The CDR3 has 12 amino acids. The CDR3 DNA is TGCAGCGTTGGGGGGAACACCGGGGAGCTGTTTTTT. It specifies CSVGGNTGELFF.

This clonotype occurred a few times. V is TRBV28 and J is TRBJ2-7; TRBD2 agrees at 7 bases. Germline V gene lookup returns CDR1 MDHEN and CDR2 SYDVKM. Unmatched junction bases numbered 8, after V lost 3 bases and J lost 9 bases. CDR3 length: 13 amino acids. CDR3 bases: TGTGCCAGCAGTTTTCAAGGACGCGGGGGGCAGTACTTC. It yields the protein CASSFQGRGGQYF.

The chain recombines TRBV4-1 with TRBJ1-5, with TRBD1 identical over 10 bases. The CDR3 extends over 19 amino acids. In germline, CDR1 is MGHRA, CDR2 YSYEKL. V lost 1 base and J lost 2; bases outside the gene matches: 11. The CDR3 sequence is CASSQVGGQGTLRNQPQHF. CDR3 sequence (DNA): TGCGCCAGCAGCCAAGTAGGGGGACAGGGGACCCTCCGCAATCAGCCCCAGCATTTT.

The V and J genes are TRBV6-2 or TRBV6-3 and TRBJ2-1, with 11 bases lining up with TRBD2. Trimming at V came to 4 bases and at J to 6 bases, leaving 11 bases not matched to a gene. The CDR3 contains 17 residues. The V gene's germline CDR1 is MNHEY and CDR2 SVGEGT. The CDR3 region has the DNA TGTGCCAGCAGTTTCCCGCTAGCGGGGGGCTTAGGCAATGAGCAGTTCTTC. This sequence encodes CASSFPLAGGLGNEQFF.

The chain recombines TRBV5-1 with TRBJ2-3, with 14 bases lining up with TRBD2. Germline V CDR1 and CDR2: SGHRS, YFSETQ. The J segment lost 1 base and the V segment lost 4 bases, leaving 5 bases of the junction unmatched. CDR3 length equals 17 residues. The CDR3 loop reads CASSTGLAGGRTDTQYF. The CDR3 nucleotides read TGCGCCAGCAGCACAGGACTAGCGGGAGGACGCACAGATACGCAGTATTTT.